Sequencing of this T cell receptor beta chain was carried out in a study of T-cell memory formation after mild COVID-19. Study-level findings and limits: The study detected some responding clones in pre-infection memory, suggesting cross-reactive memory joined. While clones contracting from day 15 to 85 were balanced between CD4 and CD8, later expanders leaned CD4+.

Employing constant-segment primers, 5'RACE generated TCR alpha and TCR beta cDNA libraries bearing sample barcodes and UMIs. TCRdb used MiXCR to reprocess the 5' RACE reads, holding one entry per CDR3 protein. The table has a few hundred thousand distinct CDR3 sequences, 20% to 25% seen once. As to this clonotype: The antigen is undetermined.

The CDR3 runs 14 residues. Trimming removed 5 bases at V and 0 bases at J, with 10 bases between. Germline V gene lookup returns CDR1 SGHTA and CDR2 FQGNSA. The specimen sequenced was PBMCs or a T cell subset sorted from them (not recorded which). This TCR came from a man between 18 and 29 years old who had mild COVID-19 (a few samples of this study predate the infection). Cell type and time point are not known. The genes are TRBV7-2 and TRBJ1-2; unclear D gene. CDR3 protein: CASSRSGANYGYTF. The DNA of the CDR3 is TGTGCCAGCAGCCGCTCAGGAGCTAACTATGGCTACACCTTC.